These T cell receptor beta chains were read from a single sample in a study of blood T cell repertoires in COVID-19. The data were produced by immunoSEQ multiplex PCR, yet TCRdb's version contains in-frame clones alone and is incomplete. The repertoire consists of 400,000 to 550,000 clones, with about 90% occurring once and the leading ten covering nearly 2%. Source material: PBMCs or T cells enriched from blood (not recorded which). The receptor set was obtained from a woman aged 18-29 years with acute COVID-19. Both conserved end residues are part of each CDR3. The D gene is left open where the match is weak.

J	V	D	DNA	CDR3
TRBJ2-2	TRBV2	TRBD1	TGTGCCAGCCGAGGGGGCTCCGGGGAGCTGTTTTTT	CASRGGSGELFF
TRBJ2-3	TRBV4-3	TRBD1	TGCGCCAGCAGCCCGCGGGACAGGGTGGGAGATACGCAGTATTTT	CASSPRDRVGDTQYF
TRBJ2-7	TRBV29-1	-	TGCAGCGTTGCGGGTTTACTCGGGTACGAGCAGTACTTC	CSVAGLLGYEQYF
TRBJ1-1	TRBV28	-	TGTGCCAGCACGGGAGGTATGAACACTGAAGCTTTCTTT	CASTGGMNTEAFF
TRBJ2-7	TRBV28	TRBD2	TGTGCCAGCAGTTTACTAGCGGGAGGGGGAGAGCAGTACTTC	CASSLLAGGGEQYF
TRBJ2-2	TRBV29-1	TRBD1	TGCAGCGTTGCGAGACAGGGTTCCACCGGGGAGCTGTTTTTT	CSVARQGSTGELFF
TRBJ2-1	TRBV5-1	TRBD1	TGCGCCAGCAGCACTGGACAGGGCTCCTACAATGAGCAGTTCTTC	CASSTGQGSYNEQFF
TRBJ1-6	TRBV27	-	TGTGCCAGCAGAACAGGGTTTTCACCCCTCCACTTT	CASRTGFSPLHF
TRBJ2-3	TRBV7-2	TRBD2	TGTGCCAGCAGCCCGACTAGCGGGAGTGGAGATACGCAGTATTTT	CASSPTSGSGDTQYF
TRBJ2-7	TRBV6-7	-	TGTGCCAGCAGTTACTGTCTCGGGGATTCGGAGCAGTACTTC	CASSYCLGDSEQYF